This TCR beta chain appears in the sequencing data of a study of shared clonotypes between healthy human individuals. Findings of the study overall: A limitation of the genetic and exposure-history diversity represented arose from few donors. Naive subsets generally exceeded memory subsets in estimated richness.

Naive-designated CD8 cells lacked CD45RO, were positively enriched for CCR7, and omitted terminally differentiated effector memory CD45RA+ cells. As originally analysed: Filtering of immunoSEQ junctional sequences could not match full-length read filtering. Using immunoSEQ multiplex PCR, the repertoire was profiled, and TCRdb retains in-frame clones only, with some absent. V and J calls and clone size come straight from that table; D and trimming were deduced from the DNA. There are more than 500,000 clones in the sample; 85% to 95% occur only once, and 0.11% lies in the top ten. CDR1 MNHEY and CDR2 SMNVEV come from the germline V gene (reference sequence). Trimming took 2 bases from V and 5 from J; bases not matched to a gene: 10. This CDR3 has 17 amino acids. This clone occurred once. Its specificity is not known.

This TCR was recovered from a young woman in good health. The chain couples TRBV27 to TRBJ1-5, with 9 bases aligning to TRBD1. The sequenced sample consisted of naive CD8+ T cells sorted from blood. The CDR3 protein is CASSLISGTGTDQPQHF. CDR3 in DNA: TGTGCCAGCAGTTTAATCTCCGGGACAGGGACGGATCAGCCCCAGCATTTT.